This TCR beta chain was sequenced during a study of human T cells and chemical hapten exposure. Study results and caveats: As patch test score rose, PT1 expanded TCR counts tended to rise as well. TCRs above 1 in 1000 frequency did not change with DPC sensitization. Having alopecia, the donors may differ immunologically from healthy people. Significantly more large CDR3 similarity clusters arose among expanded TCRs than among controls.

The germline gives CDR1 GTSNPN, CDR2 SVGIG (reference sequence). The CDR3 length is 14 residues. The V segment lost 5 bases and the J segment 2 bases; nucleotides outside the gene matches: 9. TCRdb reprocessed the RACE reads with MiXCR, giving one entry per CDR3 protein. The profile shows under 200,000 distinct CDR3 sequences, 25% to 35% of them singletons. This clonotype was observed a handful of times. Its antigen is currently unknown. Time point noted: pre-sensitization, week 0. Treatment described: therapeutic diphenylcyclopropenone sensitization with weekly scalp DPC. The V and J genes are TRBV30 and TRBJ2-7, with 7 bases lining up with TRBD1. The TCR was taken from a woman in her thirties with alopecia areata. Some clones in this sample may be carry-over from other donors' samples. Sequenced here: whole blood, sampled in connection with sensitization to the hapten diphenylcyclopropenone (DPC). CDR3 amino acids: CAWGQGQTTYEQYF. The DNA of the CDR3 is TGTGCCTGGGGTCAGGGACAGACAACCTACGAGCAGTACTTC.